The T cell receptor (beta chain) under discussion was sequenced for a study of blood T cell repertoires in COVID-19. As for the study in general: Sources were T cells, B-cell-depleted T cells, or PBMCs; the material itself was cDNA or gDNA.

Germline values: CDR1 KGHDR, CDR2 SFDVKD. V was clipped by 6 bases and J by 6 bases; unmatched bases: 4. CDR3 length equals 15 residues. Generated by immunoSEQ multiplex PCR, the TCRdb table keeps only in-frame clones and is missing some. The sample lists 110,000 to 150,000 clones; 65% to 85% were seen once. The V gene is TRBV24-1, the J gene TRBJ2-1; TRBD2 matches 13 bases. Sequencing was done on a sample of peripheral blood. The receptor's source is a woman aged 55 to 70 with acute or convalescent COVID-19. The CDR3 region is CATSPGLAGSNEQFF. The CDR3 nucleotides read TGTGCCACCAGTCCGGGACTAGCGGGAAGCAATGAGCAGTTCTTC.